A single T cell receptor (beta chain) is shown here with its context. Alongside a J-beta primer mix, a sample-barcoded 5' primer served in a second PCR lasting about 7 to 12 cycles. TCRdb recomputed calls from the 5' RACE reads with MiXCR, one row per CDR3 protein. Of about 680,000 distinct CDR3 sequences listed, about 52% are singletons. This entry comes from a study of blood T cells in healthy people across ages. This receptor was taken from a woman aged 55-69 years in good health. The specimen was blood.

The CDR3 spells CASSQDLLAETQYF. In nucleotides, the CDR3 is TGTGCCAGCAGCCAAGATTTGCTAGCCGAGACCCAGTACTTC. V and J are TRBV4-2 and TRBJ2-5; a possible D gene is TRBD2 (5 bases). The CDR3 has 14 residues. Germline V CDR1 and CDR2: LGHNA, YNFKEQ. V was shortened by 0 bases and J by 5 bases, with 10 bases between the two germline ends.